This entry features one TCR beta chain sequence. The data belong to a study of blood T cell repertoires in COVID-19. In the study overall: The analysed material was cDNA or gDNA that came from T cells, B-cell-depleted T cells, or PBMCs.

How the authors handled the data: From reference gene primer amplification, estimates of nucleated cell counts were derived. Generated by immunoSEQ multiplex PCR, the TCRdb table keeps only in-frame clones and is missing some. V, J and clone size reflect that table, while D and trimming were determined from the DNA. The data hold around 47,000 clones, with about 87% observed a single time. The germline CDR1 and CDR2 sequences are SGHTS and YDEGEE. J gave up 2 bases and V 4 bases, and 3 bases lay outside the gene matches. CDR3 length: 16 amino acids. Seattle-derived patients entered the study during active infection and were followed longitudinally.

The chain joins TRBV5-8 to TRBJ2-5; 15 positions match TRBD2. The receptor comes from a man between 40 and 49 years old with COVID-19, enrolled during active disease. Sequenced sample: peripheral blood. CDR3 residues: CASSPGLAGGQETQYF. As DNA, the CDR3 is TGTGCCAGCAGCCCGGGACTAGCGGGAGGACAAGAGACCCAGTACTTC.